This T cell receptor (beta chain) stems from a study of cytomegalovirus exposure and HLA in healthy donors. CDR1 is MDHEN, CDR2 SYDVKM, per germline. CDR3 length: 15 amino acids. Trimming cost V 5 bases and J 0 bases, with 8 bases left between them. Concerning this clone itself: What it binds is unknown.

Study-wide points: Later analysis identified a missense DCLRE1C variant that was linked to TCR beta V- and J-gene trimming. A prior analysis recorded that most TCR beta V segments were productive about 87% or about 30% of the time. Per published reports, the classifier diagnosed cytomegalovirus status with high specificity and sensitivity.

The PCR ran on 60 Vbeta and 13 Jbeta primers. Profiling relied on immunoSEQ multiplex PCR, and the TCRdb table lists in-frame clones only, not all of them. The sample has 75,000 to 90,000 clones, over 70% seen once; the top ten hold approximately 20%. The clonotype was recovered from a woman between 35 and 50 years old in good health and CMV-seropositive. The J gene is TRBJ2-6, the V gene TRBV28; D is perhaps TRBD1 (5 bases). The sequencing input was PBMCs. The CDR3 protein is CASSQGGSGANVLTF. CDR3 sequence (DNA): TGTGCCAGCAGTCAGGGTGGCTCTGGGGCCAACGTCCTGACTTTC.